What follows are 2 T cell receptor beta chains derived from one specimen sequenced in a study of low-dose radiotherapy and immunotherapy resistance in tumors. Primers used for first-strand cDNA, a TRAV- and TRBV-specific set, covered both alpha and beta chains. TCRs were put through roughly 20 PCR cycles of amplification with Phusion. A constant-region primer and the V-primer adapter served as the primer pair. TCRdb recomputed calls from the reads with MiXCR, one row per CDR3 protein. The sample lists approximately 90,000 distinct CDR3 sequences, 9.4% seen once, with 1% in the top ten. Described time point: before trial treatment. The specimen comprised PBMCs, sampled before treatment. Source of these receptors: a male donor with prostate cancer.

This clonotype was counted ten times or more. The J gene is TRBJ1-5, the V gene TRBV6-1, with 12 nucleotides matching TRBD1. The V and J ends lost 5 bases and 1 base, in that order; junction bases with no gene match: 9. CDR3 length: 18 amino acids. Per germline, CDR1 MNHNS and CDR2 SASEGT. CDR3 DNA sequence: TGTGCCAGCAGTACGTCCCGGGACAGGGGGCTGAGCAATCAGCCCCAGCATTTT. Protein product: CASSTSRDRGLSNQPQHF.

Comments on this clonotype: Just one base apart from a much larger clone, this may be a read error. This sequence joins TRBV5-1 and TRBJ2-1, with a weak D call TRBD2 (5 bases). Germline V gives CDR1 SGHRS, CDR2 YFSETQ. V dropped 7 bases and J dropped 13 bases, with 12 bases sitting between them. The CDR3 sequence is 10 residues long. The CDR3 loop is CASGGETQFF. CDR3 sequence (DNA): TGCGCCAGCGGTGGGGAGACCCAGTTCTTC.